Shown below are 5 T cell receptor beta chains from a single sample sequenced in a study of cytomegalovirus exposure and HLA in healthy donors. The PCR had 60 Vbeta and 13 Jbeta primers. Produced via immunoSEQ multiplex PCR; TCRdb's table is partial and in-frame only. The sample contains 100,000 or so clones, about four fifths of which appear only once. The sequenced sample was PBMCs. These receptor sequences come from a man between 25 and 39 years old in good health and CMV-seronegative.

This chain links TRBV30 with TRBJ2-1; no clear D. CDR3 length: 12 residues. Germline CDR1 reads GTSNPN; CDR2 reads SVGIG (reference sequence). V was trimmed by 4 bases and J by 8 bases, leaving 12 bases between them. The CDR3 reads CAWTSDLDEQFF. DNA of the CDR3: TGTGCCTGGACCAGTGATCTCGATGAGCAGTTCTTC.

Points on this clone: The identical CDR3 is also encoded by other nucleotide sequences in the sample. The chain has TRBV29-1 and TRBJ1-2; D is undetermined. From germline, CDR1 is SQVTM and CDR2 ANQGSEA. Deletions cut 0 bases from V and 2 bases from J, with 7 bases between. CDR3 length: 13 residues. CDR3 bases: TGCAGCGTTGAAGAGGGAGCCAACTATGGCTACACCTTC. Translated, it gives CSVEEGANYGYTF. Complete variable domain (other parts from reference TRBV29-1 and TRBJ1-2): SAVISQKPSRDICQRGTSLTIQCQVDSQVTMMFWYRQQPGQSLTLIATANQGSEATYESGFVIDKFPISRPNLTFSTLTVSNMSPEDSSIYLCSVEEGANYGYTFGSGTRLTVV.

V and J are TRBV2 and TRBJ2-7; 11 bases match TRBD1. The CDR3 covers 14 residues. The V gene's germline CDR1 is SNHLY and CDR2 FYNNEI. J lost 3 bases, V lost 6 bases, and 4 bases had no gene match. CDR3 coding DNA: TGTGCCAGCAGGACAGGGACAGGGGGCTACGAGCAGTACTTC. It codes for CASRTGTGGYEQYF.

This clone was picked up a small number of times. This sequence joins TRBV7-9 and TRBJ1-5; TRBD1 matches at 7 bases. Germline values: CDR1 SEHNR, CDR2 FQNEAQ (reference sequence). This CDR3 spans 12 amino acids. The DNA for the CDR3 is TGTGGCGGGACAGTCTGGACTCAGCCCCAGCATTTT. Translating it yields CGGTVWTQPQHF.

V is TRBV5-5 and J is TRBJ2-3; tentative D call: TRBD2 (5 bases). This CDR3 contains 15 residues. The germline V and J ends were trimmed by 1 base and 4 bases, with 13 bases remaining between them. Germline V lookup: CDR1 SGHKS, CDR2 YYEKEE (reference sequence). The CDR3 protein is CASSLRGSVPDTQYF. CDR3 in DNA: TGTGCCAGCAGCTTGCGAGGGAGTGTTCCAGATACGCAGTATTTT.